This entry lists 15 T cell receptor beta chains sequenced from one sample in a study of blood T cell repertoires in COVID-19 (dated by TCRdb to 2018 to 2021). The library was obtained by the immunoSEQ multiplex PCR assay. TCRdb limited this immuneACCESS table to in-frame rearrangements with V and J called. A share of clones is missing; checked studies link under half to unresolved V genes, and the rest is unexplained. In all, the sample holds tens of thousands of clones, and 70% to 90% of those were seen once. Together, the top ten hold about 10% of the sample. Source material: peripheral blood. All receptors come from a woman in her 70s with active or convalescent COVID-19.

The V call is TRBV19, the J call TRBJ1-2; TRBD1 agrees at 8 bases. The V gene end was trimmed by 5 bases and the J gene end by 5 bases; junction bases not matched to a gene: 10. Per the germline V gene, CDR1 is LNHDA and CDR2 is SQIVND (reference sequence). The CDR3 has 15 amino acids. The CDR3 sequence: CASSQTGVGGYGYTF. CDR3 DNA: TGTGCCAGTAGTCAGACAGGGGTGGGAGGATATGGCTACACCTTC. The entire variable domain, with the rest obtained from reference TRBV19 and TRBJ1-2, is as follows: DGGITQSPKYLFRKEGQNVTLSCEQNLNHDAMYWYRQDPGQGLRLIYYSQIVNDFQKGDIAEGYSVSREKKESFPLTVTSAQKNPTAFYLCASSQTGVGGYGYTFGSGTRLTVV.

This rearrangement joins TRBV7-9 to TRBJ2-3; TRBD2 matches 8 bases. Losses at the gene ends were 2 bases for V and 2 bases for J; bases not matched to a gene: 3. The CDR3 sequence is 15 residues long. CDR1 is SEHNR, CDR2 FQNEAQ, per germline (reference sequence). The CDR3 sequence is CASSLYSGATDTQYF. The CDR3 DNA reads TGTGCCAGCAGCTTATATAGCGGGGCCACAGATACGCAGTATTTT.

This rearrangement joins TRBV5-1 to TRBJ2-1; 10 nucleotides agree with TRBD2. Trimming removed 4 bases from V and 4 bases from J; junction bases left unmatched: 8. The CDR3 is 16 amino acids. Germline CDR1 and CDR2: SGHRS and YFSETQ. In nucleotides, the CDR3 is TGCGCCAGCAGCCTGCCTAGCGGGGGTCTGTACAATGAGCAGTTCTTC. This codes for CASSLPSGGLYNEQFF.

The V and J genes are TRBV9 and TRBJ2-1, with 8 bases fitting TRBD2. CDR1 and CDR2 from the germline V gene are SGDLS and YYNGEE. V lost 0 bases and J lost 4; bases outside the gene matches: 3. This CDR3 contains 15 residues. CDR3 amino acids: CASSVDAGGYNEQFF. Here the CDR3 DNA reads TGTGCCAGCAGCGTAGATGCGGGGGGTTACAATGAGCAGTTCTTC.

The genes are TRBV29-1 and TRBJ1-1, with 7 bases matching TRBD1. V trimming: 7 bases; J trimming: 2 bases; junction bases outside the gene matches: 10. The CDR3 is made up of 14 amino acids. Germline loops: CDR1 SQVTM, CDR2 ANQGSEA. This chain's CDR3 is CSATGGGSNTEAFF. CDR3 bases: TGCAGCGCCACAGGAGGGGGCTCAAACACTGAAGCTTTCTTT.

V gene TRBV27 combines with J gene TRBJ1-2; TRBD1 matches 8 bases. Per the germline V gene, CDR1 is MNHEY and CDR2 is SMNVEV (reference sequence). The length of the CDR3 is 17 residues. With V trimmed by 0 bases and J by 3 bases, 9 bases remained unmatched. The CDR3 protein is CASSLSKAGGDDYGYTF. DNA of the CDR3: TGTGCCAGCAGTTTATCGAAGGCAGGGGGCGATGACTATGGCTACACCTTC.

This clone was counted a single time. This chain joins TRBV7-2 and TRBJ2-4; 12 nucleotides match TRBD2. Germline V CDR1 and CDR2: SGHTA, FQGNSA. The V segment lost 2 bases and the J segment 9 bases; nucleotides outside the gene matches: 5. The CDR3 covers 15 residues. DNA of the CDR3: TGTGCCAGCAGCTTATCTAGCGGGGGGGATCTCATTCAGTACTTC. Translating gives CASSLSSGGDLIQYF. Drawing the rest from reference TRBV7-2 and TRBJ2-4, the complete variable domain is GAGVSQSPSNKVTEKGKDVELRCDPISGHTALYWYRQSLGQGLEFLIYFQGNSAPDKSGLPSDRFSAERTGGSVSTLTIQRTQQEDSAVYLCASSLSSGGDLIQYFGAGTRLSVL.

The CDR3, as DNA: TGCGCCAGCAGCCAGGGACAGGGCTCGGACACCGGGGAGCTGTTTTTT. Protein: CASSQGQGSDTGELFF. V is TRBV5-1 and J is TRBJ2-2; 9 nucleotides line up with TRBD1. This CDR3 region has 16 residues. Looked up from germline, CDR1 is SGHRS and CDR2 is YFSETQ. Trimming removed 4 bases from V and 3 bases from J; junction bases left unmatched: 7.

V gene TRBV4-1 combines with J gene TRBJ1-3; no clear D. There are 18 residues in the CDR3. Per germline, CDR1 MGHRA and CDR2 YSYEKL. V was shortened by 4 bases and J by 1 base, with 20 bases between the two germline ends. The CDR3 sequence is CASSRHQPRGESGNTIYF. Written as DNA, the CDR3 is TGCGCCAGCAGCCGTCACCAACCTCGGGGAGAATCTGGAAACACCATATATTTT.

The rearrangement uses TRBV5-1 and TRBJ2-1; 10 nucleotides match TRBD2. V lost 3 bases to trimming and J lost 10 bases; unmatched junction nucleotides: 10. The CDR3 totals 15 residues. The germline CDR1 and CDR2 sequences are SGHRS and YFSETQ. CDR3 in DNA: TGCGCCAGCAGCTGGGCCGGGACTAGCGATGGCGAGCAGTTCTTC. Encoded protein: CASSWAGTSDGEQFF.

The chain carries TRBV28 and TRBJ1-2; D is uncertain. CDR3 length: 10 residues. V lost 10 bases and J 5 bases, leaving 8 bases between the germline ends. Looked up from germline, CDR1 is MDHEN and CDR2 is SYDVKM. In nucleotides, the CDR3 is TGTGCCACAGGTGTGTATGGCTACACCTTC. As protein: CATGVYGYTF.

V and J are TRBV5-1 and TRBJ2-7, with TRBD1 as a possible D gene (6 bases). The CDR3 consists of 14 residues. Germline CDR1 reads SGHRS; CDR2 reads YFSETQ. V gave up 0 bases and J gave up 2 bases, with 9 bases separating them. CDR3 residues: CASSLEYRAYEQYF. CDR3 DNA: TGCGCCAGCAGCTTGGAGTACAGGGCCTACGAGCAGTACTTC.

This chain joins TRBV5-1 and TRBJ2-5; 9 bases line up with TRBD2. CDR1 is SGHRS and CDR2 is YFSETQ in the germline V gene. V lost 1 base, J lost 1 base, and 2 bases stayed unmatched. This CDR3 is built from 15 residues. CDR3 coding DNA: TGCGCCAGCAGCTTGCAGCGGGGGGCCCAAGAGACCCAGTACTTC. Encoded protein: CASSLQRGAQETQYF. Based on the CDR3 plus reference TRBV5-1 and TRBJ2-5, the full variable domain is KAGVTQTPRYLIKTRGQQVTLSCSPISGHRSVSWYQQTPGQGLQFLFEYFSETQRNKGNFPGRFSGRQFSNSRSEMNVSTLELGDSALYLCASSLQRGAQETQYFGPGTRLLVL.

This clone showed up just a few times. CDR3 in amino acids: CASSQGTTGELFF. The CDR3 DNA reads as TGTGCCAGCAGCCAAGGGACTACCGGGGAGCTGTTTTTT. The rearrangement joins TRBV3-1 (or the pseudogene TRBV3-2) to TRBJ2-2; the D gene is possibly TRBD2 (5 bases). The germline CDR1 and CDR2 sequences are LGHDT and YNNKEL (reference sequence). The CDR3 contains 13 residues. V was pared by 1 base and J by 5 bases, with 5 bases between.

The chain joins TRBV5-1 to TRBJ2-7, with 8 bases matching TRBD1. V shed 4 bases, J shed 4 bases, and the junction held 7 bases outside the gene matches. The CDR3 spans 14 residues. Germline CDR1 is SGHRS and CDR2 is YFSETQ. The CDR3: CASSLPTGVYEQYF. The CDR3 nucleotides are TGCGCCAGCAGCCTCCCGACAGGGGTGTACGAGCAGTACTTC.